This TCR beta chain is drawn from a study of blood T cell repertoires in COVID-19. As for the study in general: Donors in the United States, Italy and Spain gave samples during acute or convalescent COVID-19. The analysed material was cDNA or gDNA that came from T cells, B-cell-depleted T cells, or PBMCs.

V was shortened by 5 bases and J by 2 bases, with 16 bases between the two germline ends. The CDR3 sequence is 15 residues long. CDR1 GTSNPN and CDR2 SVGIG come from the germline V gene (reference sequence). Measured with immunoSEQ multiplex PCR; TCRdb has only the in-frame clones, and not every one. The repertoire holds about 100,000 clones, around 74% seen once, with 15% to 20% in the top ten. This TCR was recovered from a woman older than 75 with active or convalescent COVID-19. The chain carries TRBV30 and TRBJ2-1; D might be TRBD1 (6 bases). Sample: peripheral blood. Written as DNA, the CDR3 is TGTGCCTGGTCTGTCAGGGGAGTTCCCTACAATGAGCAGTTCTTC. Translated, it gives CAWSVRGVPYNEQFF.